This T cell receptor (beta chain) comes out of a study of blood T cell repertoires in COVID-19. Looking at the study overall: T cells, B-cell-depleted T cells, or PBMCs provided the cDNA or gDNA that served as material.

Original analysis: By means of reference gene primer amplification, nucleated cell counts were estimated. The method was immunoSEQ multiplex PCR; TCRdb's version includes in-frame clones alone and lacks a portion of them. D and trimming were read from the DNA, whereas the V and J calls and clone size are those reported in that table. The sample has 300,000 to 400,000 clones, around 85% seen once; the top ten hold approximately 4.6%. Only a few counts were recorded for this clone. Allocation to cohorts depended on clinical history reported by the participants. Germline V gene data show CDR1 as SQVTM and CDR2 as ANQGSEA. Unmatched junction bases numbered 14, after V lost 6 bases and J lost 1 base. The CDR3 is 16 residues long.

This clonotype was sampled from a woman aged 40-49 years with acute COVID-19. The sequencing sample was made of PBMCs or T cells enriched from blood (not recorded which). This chain connects TRBV29-1 to TRBJ1-2, with 7 bases aligning to TRBD1. The CDR3 loop is CSVGGQQSLNNYGYTF. The CDR3, as DNA: TGCAGCGTGGGGGGACAGCAGTCTCTTAATAACTATGGCTACACCTTC.